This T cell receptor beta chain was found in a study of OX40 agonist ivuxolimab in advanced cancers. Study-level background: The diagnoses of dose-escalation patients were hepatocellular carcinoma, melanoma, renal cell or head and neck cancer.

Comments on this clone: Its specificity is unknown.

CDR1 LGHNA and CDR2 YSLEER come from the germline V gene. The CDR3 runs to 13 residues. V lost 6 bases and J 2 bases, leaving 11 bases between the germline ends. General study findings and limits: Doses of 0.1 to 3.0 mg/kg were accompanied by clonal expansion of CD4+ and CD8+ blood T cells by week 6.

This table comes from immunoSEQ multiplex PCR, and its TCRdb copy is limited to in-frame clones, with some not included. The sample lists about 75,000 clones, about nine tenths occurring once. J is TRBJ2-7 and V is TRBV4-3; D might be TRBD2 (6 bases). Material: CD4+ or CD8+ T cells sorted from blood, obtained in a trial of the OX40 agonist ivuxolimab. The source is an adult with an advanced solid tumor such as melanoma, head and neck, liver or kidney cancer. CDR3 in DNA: TGCGCCAGCAGTAGAGGGGAGGCCTACGAGCAGTACTTC. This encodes CASSRGEAYEQYF.